The 22 T cell receptor beta chains reported below all come from one sample, sequenced in a study of OX40 agonist ivuxolimab in advanced cancers. The protocol was immunoSEQ multiplex PCR, while the TCRdb copy is restricted to in-frame clones and leaves out a portion. The table shows about 53,000 clones, with approximately 84% occurring only once. The material sequenced was CD4+ or CD8+ T cells sorted from blood, taken in a trial of the OX40 agonist ivuxolimab. These receptors were taken from an adult with an advanced solid tumor such as melanoma, head and neck, liver or kidney cancer.

The CDR3 loop reads CASSQGGQGVNTEAFF. CDR3 bases: TGCGCCAGCAGCCAAGGCGGACAGGGGGTAAACACTGAAGCTTTCTTT. The chain has TRBV4-1 and TRBJ1-1; 10 bases are shared with TRBD1. This CDR3 comprises 16 residues. Trimming took 1 base from V and 2 from J; bases not matched to a gene: 4. Germline V CDR1 and CDR2: MGHRA, YSYEKL.

CDR3 region: CASSEGLGPSDTQYF. In DNA form, the CDR3 reads TGTGCCAGCAGTGAAGGTTTAGGGCCCTCAGATACGCAGTATTTT. This chain uses TRBV6-1 with TRBJ2-3; D is ambiguous. Trimming cost V 1 base and J 4 bases, with 12 bases left between them. CDR3 length: 15 amino acids. Germline CDR1 and CDR2: MNHNS and SASEGT.

V is TRBV29-1 and J is TRBJ1-1; D is ambiguous. This CDR3 contains 11 residues. The germline CDR1 and CDR2 sequences are SQVTM and ANQGSEA. V was cut by 2 bases and J by 6 bases, with 7 bases left in between. The CDR3 is CSVELSAEAFF. The CDR3 DNA follows: TGCAGCGTTGAACTGAGCGCTGAAGCTTTCTTT.

This rearrangement joins TRBV11-1 to TRBJ2-7; the match to TRBD1 covers 9 bases. This CDR3 is built from 15 residues. Germline assignment: CDR1 SGHAT and CDR2 FQDESV (reference sequence). After removal of 4 bases from V and 2 bases from J, the junction contained 6 bases not matched to a gene. The CDR3 protein is CASSSTGGEAYEQYF. In DNA form, the CDR3 reads TGTGCCAGCAGCTCCACAGGGGGCGAAGCCTACGAGCAGTACTTC.

V is TRBV23-1 and J is TRBJ1-5, with a possible D match to TRBD1 (5 bases). TRBV23-1 is an ORF; its function is uncertain. Trimming left V 0 bases short and J 3 bases short, with 12 bases between. The CDR3 sequence is 16 residues long. The CDR3 DNA follows: TGCGCCAGCAGTCAATCGAACTCAGGGAACAATCAGCCCCAGCATTTT. It yields the protein CASSQSNSGNNQPQHF.

The J gene is TRBJ1-2, the V gene TRBV19, with D possibly matching TRBD1 (6 bases). The CDR3 covers 14 residues. Per the germline V gene, CDR1 is LNHDA and CDR2 is SQIVND (reference sequence). Trimming removed 5 bases from V and 0 bases from J, with 10 bases in between. The CDR3 spells CASSPGQSNYGYTF. The CDR3 coding sequence is TGTGCCAGTAGTCCCGGACAGTCTAACTATGGCTACACCTTC.

The CDR3 protein is CSARKEDTQYF. CDR3 DNA sequence: TGCAGTGCTCGTAAGGAAGATACGCAGTATTTT. The chain couples TRBV20-1 to TRBJ2-3; D remains unclear. The CDR3 spans 11 residues. Germline assignment: CDR1 DFQATT and CDR2 SNEGSKA (reference sequence). V lost 5 bases and J lost 5, with 8 bases in between.

V is TRBV15 and J is TRBJ2-1; 8 nucleotides agree with TRBD2. Trimming removed 9 bases from V and 2 bases from J; junction bases left unmatched: 3. Germline CDR1 and CDR2: LNHNV and YYDKDF (reference sequence). This CDR3 region has 13 residues. The chain's CDR3 is CATGLAAYNEQFF. The CDR3, as DNA: TGTGCCACTGGACTAGCAGCCTACAATGAGCAGTTCTTC.

The chain couples TRBV10-3 to TRBJ2-1, with TRBD2 matching over 8 bases. J lost 0 bases, V lost 5 bases, and 3 bases had no gene match. CDR1 and CDR2 from the germline V gene are ENHRY and SYGVKD. This CDR3 has 15 residues. The CDR3 nucleotides are TGTGCCATCAGTACTCTAGCGGGCTCCTACAATGAGCAGTTCTTC. Protein product: CAISTLAGSYNEQFF.

The genes are TRBV18 and TRBJ2-5; tentative D call: TRBD1 (6 bases). Trimming left V 0 bases short and J 6 bases short, with 11 bases between. In germline, CDR1 is KGHSH, CDR2 LQKENI. The CDR3 spans 14 residues. The CDR3 DNA is TGTGCCAGCTCACCACCCGCAGGGGTGAAGACCCAGTACTTC. This sequence encodes CASSPPAGVKTQYF.

V gene TRBV5-1 combines with J gene TRBJ2-5; 7 nucleotides line up with TRBD1. CDR3 size: 15 residues. Germline CDR1 is SGHRS and CDR2 is YFSETQ. V was pared by 2 bases and J by 1 base, with 5 bases of the junction left unmatched. CDR3 protein: CASSLSGQLQETQYF. DNA for the CDR3: TGCGCCAGCAGCTTATCGGGACAGCTCCAAGAGACCCAGTACTTC.

V is TRBV25-1 and J is TRBJ1-2; 7 positions agree with TRBD1. The V gene's germline CDR1 is MGHDK and CDR2 SYGVNS. Trimming removed 3 bases from V and 6 bases from J; junction bases left unmatched: 7. The CDR3 is 14 residues long. CDR3: CASSDSDRTNGYTF. Here the CDR3 DNA reads TGTGCCAGCAGTGATTCGGACAGGACTAATGGCTACACCTTC.

J is TRBJ2-5 and V is TRBV7-9, with TRBD2 matching over 10 bases. The DNA end is more similar to TRBJ2-7, so the J call may be wrong. The CDR3 sequence is 14 residues long. Germline V gene lookup returns CDR1 SEHNR and CDR2 FQNEAQ (reference sequence). In DNA form, the CDR3 reads TGTGCCAGCAGCCCTAGCGGGAGTAGTGACGAGCAGTACTTC. Encoded protein: CASSPSGSSDEQYF.

The chain is built from TRBV6-6 and TRBJ2-7, with 7 bases identical to TRBD1. The V segment lost 6 bases and the J segment 5 bases; nucleotides outside the gene matches: 13. Germline V gives CDR1 MNHNY, CDR2 SVGAGI (reference sequence). The CDR3 consists of 15 residues. The CDR3 here is CASSFSTTQGHEQYF. In DNA, the CDR3 is TGTGCCAGCAGCTTCTCTACTACACAGGGGCACGAGCAGTACTTC.

The chain uses TRBV19 and TRBJ2-7, with 7 bases fitting TRBD2. The trim removed 5 bases at V and 5 bases at J, leaving 12 bases unmatched. The CDR3 spans 15 residues. Looked up from germline, CDR1 is LNHDA and CDR2 is SQIVND (reference sequence). CDR3 bases: TGTGCCAGTAGTGGCTCAGCGGGAAAAGGCCACGAGCAGTACTTC. It encodes CASSGSAGKGHEQYF.

In its sample, this clone was seen a few times. The CDR3 bases are TGCGCCAGCAGTTTTTGGGACGCTAGCAATCAGCCCCAGCATTTT. This encodes CASSFWDASNQPQHF. V and J are TRBV5-1 and TRBJ1-5; possible D gene TRBD1, 5 bases. The CDR3 is 15 amino acids. Trimming stripped 5 bases from V and 0 bases from J, with 12 bases between. Germline values: CDR1 SGHRS, CDR2 YFSETQ.

The chain combines TRBV5-1 with TRBJ2-3; 12 nucleotides align to TRBD2. The CDR3 sequence is 19 residues long. After removal of 4 bases from V and 0 bases from J, the junction contained 12 bases not matched to a gene. CDR1 and CDR2 (germline): SGHRS, YFSETQ. CDR3 in DNA: TGCGCCAGCAGCACGAGGCCCGGACTAGCGGGAAAGAGCACAGATACGCAGTATTTT. It translates to CASSTRPGLAGKSTDTQYF.

V gene TRBV27 combines with J gene TRBJ1-2; the D gene is possibly TRBD1 (5 bases). Germline V lookup: CDR1 MNHEY, CDR2 SMNVEV (reference sequence). The CDR3 runs 13 residues. Trimming cost V 6 bases and J 4 bases, with 12 bases left between them. The CDR3 loop is CASSWGEGYGYTF. As DNA, the CDR3 is TGTGCCAGCAGCTGGGGGGAGGGCTATGGCTACACCTTC.

The rearrangement uses TRBV30 and TRBJ1-5, with 9 bases identical to TRBD1. The germline V gene has CDR1 GTSNPN and CDR2 SVGIG (reference sequence). Trimming removed 4 bases from V and 5 bases from J; junction bases left unmatched: 6. The CDR3 consists of 14 residues. DNA of the CDR3: TGTGCCTGGACCCAGGACAGGGGTGATCAGCCCCAGCATTTT. This translates into CAWTQDRGDQPQHF. Filled out from reference TRBV30 and TRBJ1-5, the complete variable domain reads SQTIHQWPATLVQPVGSPLSLECTVEGTSNPNLYWYRQAAGRGLQLLFYSVGIGQISSEVPQNLSASRPQDRQFILSSKKLLLSDSGFYLCAWTQDRGDQPQHFGDGTRLSIL.

The table lists this clone with a count of one. This chain links TRBV7-8 with TRBJ2-2, with TRBD1 as a possible D gene (6 bases). CDR1 and CDR2 (germline): SGHVS, FQNEAQ. The V gene lost 1 base and the J gene lost 7 bases, with 10 bases spanning the gap. CDR3 length equals 14 residues. The chain's CDR3 is CASSLVKGVGELFF. The CDR3 DNA sequence: TGTGCCAGCAGCTTAGTCAAGGGGGTCGGGGAGCTGTTTTTT.

The chain employs TRBV11-3 and TRBJ2-7; possible D gene TRBD1, 6 bases. The CDR3 has 15 amino acids. CDR1 and CDR2 (germline): SGHNT, YENEEA. Trimming pared 4 bases from V and 3 bases from J, leaving 16 bases between. CDR3 protein: CASSSPDRLDYEQYF. In DNA form, the CDR3 reads TGTGCCAGCAGCTCCCCCGACAGGTTAGACTACGAGCAGTACTTC.

This clone occurred once. This rearrangement joins TRBV11-2 to TRBJ2-1; the match to TRBD2 covers 8 bases. V lost 6 bases, J lost 5 bases, and 3 bases stayed unmatched. This CDR3 has 13 residues. Germline V gene data show CDR1 as SGHAT and CDR2 as FQNNGV. CDR3 nucleotides: TGTGCCAGCAGGGCTAGCGGGCACAATGAGCAGTTCTTC. As protein: CASRASGHNEQFF.